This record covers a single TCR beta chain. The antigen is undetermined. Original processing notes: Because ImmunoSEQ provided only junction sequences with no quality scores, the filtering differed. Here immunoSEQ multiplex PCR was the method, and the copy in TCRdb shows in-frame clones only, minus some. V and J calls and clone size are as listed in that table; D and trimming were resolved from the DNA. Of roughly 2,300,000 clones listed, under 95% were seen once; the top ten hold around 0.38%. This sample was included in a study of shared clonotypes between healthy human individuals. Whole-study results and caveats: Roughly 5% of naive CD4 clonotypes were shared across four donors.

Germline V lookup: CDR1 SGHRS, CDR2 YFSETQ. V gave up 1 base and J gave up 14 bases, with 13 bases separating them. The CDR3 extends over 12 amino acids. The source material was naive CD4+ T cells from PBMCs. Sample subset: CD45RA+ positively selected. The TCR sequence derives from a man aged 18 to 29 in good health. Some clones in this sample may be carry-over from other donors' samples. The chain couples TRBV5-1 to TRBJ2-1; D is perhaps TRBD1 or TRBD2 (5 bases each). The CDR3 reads CASSLMGEGEFF. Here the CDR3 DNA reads TGCGCCAGCAGCTTGATGGGAGAAGGGGAGTTCTTC.